These 13 T cell receptor beta chains share one sample of origin, sequenced in a study of cytotoxic CD8 clonotypes in ibrutinib-treated CLL. TCRdb's copy holds only in-frame clones and misses some; the assay was immunoSEQ multiplex PCR. The sample holds 130,000 to 150,000 clones, approximately 90% seen once. This specimen consisted of PBMCs, obtained after 12 months of ibrutinib treatment. These receptors all come from a human donor with chronic lymphocytic leukemia.

The chain has TRBV13 and TRBJ2-3; 7 bases fit TRBD1. The CDR3 loop spans 16 amino acids. Germline lookup yields CDR1 PRHDT and CDR2 FYEKMQ (reference sequence). The junction had 11 bases not matched to a gene; V was cut back by 5 bases and J by 3 bases. CDR3 region: CASSPRTGWRTDTQYF. In nucleotides, the CDR3 is TGTGCCAGCAGCCCGAGGACAGGTTGGAGGACAGATACGCAGTATTTT.

The V call is TRBV21-1, the J call TRBJ1-1; TRBD1, the table's D call, was not compared with the DNA. TRBV21-1 is flagged as a pseudogene. The CDR3 sequence is 13 residues long. This CDR3 reads CAGLQGLVTEAFF. The CDR3, as DNA: TGTGCCGGCCTACAGGGCTTGGTCACTGAAGCTTTCTTT.

This clone was recorded once. The J gene is TRBJ2-7, the V gene TRBV11-1; tentative D call: TRBD2 (5 bases). The CDR3 spans 16 residues. The ends were cut back, 5 bases at V and 4 bases at J, with 21 bases in the middle. Germline V gives CDR1 SGHAT, CDR2 FQDESV (reference sequence). This chain's CDR3 is CASSARGSPSLYEQYF. DNA of the CDR3: TGTGCCAGCAGCGCCCGGGGTTCCCCCTCCCTATACGAGCAGTACTTC.

The V gene is TRBV27, the J gene TRBJ2-3; D is perhaps TRBD2 (5 bases). Trimming removed 2 bases at V and 1 base at J, with 13 bases between. Germline V gene data show CDR1 as MNHEY and CDR2 as SMNVEV (reference sequence). This CDR3 contains 16 residues. The DNA for the CDR3 is TGTGCCAGCAGTTTAACAGCGGCCATGGGCACAGATACGCAGTATTTT. It specifies CASSLTAAMGTDTQYF.

The rearrangement uses TRBV29-1 and TRBJ2-7; 12 positions match TRBD2. The CDR3 has 15 residues. Trimming took 6 bases from V and 2 from J; bases not matched to a gene: 8. CDR1 is SQVTM and CDR2 is ANQGSEA in the germline V gene. This CDR3 reads CSVGGLAGQTYEQYF. The DNA of the CDR3 is TGCAGCGTAGGAGGACTAGCGGGACAAACCTACGAGCAGTACTTC.

This clone was observed once. The chain combines TRBV27 with TRBJ2-7; D possibly matches TRBD1 or TRBD2 (5 bases each). CDR1 and CDR2 (germline): MNHEY, SMNVEV (reference sequence). The germline V and J ends were trimmed by 6 bases and 0 bases, with 9 bases remaining between them. The CDR3 is made up of 13 amino acids. The CDR3 region has the DNA TGTGCCAGCAGCAAGGGGACCTCCTACGAGCAGTACTTC. Amino acid sequence: CASSKGTSYEQYF.

The chain joins TRBV28 to TRBJ2-7; 13 bases fit TRBD2. CDR1 is MDHEN and CDR2 is SYDVKM in the germline V gene. This CDR3 is built from 17 residues. The V gene end was trimmed by 4 bases and the J gene end by 2 bases; junction bases not matched to a gene: 8. CDR3 region: CASSSAGLAGVPYEQYF. The CDR3 DNA is TGTGCCAGCAGTTCCGCTGGACTAGCGGGAGTTCCCTACGAGCAGTACTTC.

The gene calls are TRBV28 and TRBJ2-7; the D is unclear. The CDR3 extends over 14 amino acids. V was shortened by 7 bases and J by 3 bases, with 16 bases between the two germline ends. The germline CDR1 and CDR2 sequences are MDHEN and SYDVKM. The CDR3 here is CASTPWAVVYEQYF. CDR3 DNA sequence: TGTGCCAGCACCCCGTGGGCAGTAGTCTACGAGCAGTACTTC.

The V call is TRBV18, the J call TRBJ2-2; tentative D call: TRBD2 (6 bases). V gave up 3 bases and J gave up 0 bases, with 8 bases separating them. Germline V gene sequence: CDR1 KGHSH, CDR2 LQKENI. The CDR3 has 15 residues. The CDR3 DNA is TGTGCCAGCTCACCCGGCGGGGCGAACACCGGGGAGCTGTTTTTT. Protein: CASSPGGANTGELFF.

The CDR3 spells CASNGDFRYNEQFF. The CDR3 nucleotides are TGTGCCAGCAATGGGGACTTCCGATACAATGAGCAGTTCTTC. The rearrangement links TRBV28 to TRBJ2-1; D might be TRBD2 (6 bases). This CDR3 is 14 amino acids long. V gave up 7 bases and J gave up 4 bases, with 14 bases separating them. CDR1 and CDR2 (germline): MDHEN, SYDVKM.

The chain joins TRBV11-2 to TRBJ2-1, with 10 nucleotides matching TRBD2. Germline V lookup: CDR1 SGHAT, CDR2 FQNNGV. V lost 1 base to trimming and J lost 4 bases; unmatched junction nucleotides: 1. CDR3 length: 15 amino acids. CDR3 sequence reads: CASSLVAGGYNEQFF. In DNA, the CDR3 is TGTGCCAGCAGCTTAGTAGCGGGGGGATACAATGAGCAGTTCTTC.

The J gene is TRBJ1-1, the V gene TRBV19; D not certain. The germline V gene encodes CDR1 LNHDA and CDR2 SQIVND (reference sequence). This CDR3 is 12 amino acids long. V lost 6 bases, J lost 1 base, and 6 bases lay in between. CDR3 DNA: TGTGCCAGTAGAAACAGGAACACTGAAGCTTTCTTT. This gives the protein CASRNRNTEAFF. Full variable domain (rest looked up from reference TRBV19 and TRBJ1-1): DGGITQSPKYLFRKEGQNVTLSCEQNLNHDAMYWYRQDPGQGLRLIYYSQIVNDFQKGDIAEGYSVSREKKESFPLTVTSAQKNPTAFYLCASRNRNTEAFFGQGTRLTVV.

The chain links TRBV5-4 to TRBJ2-4; D remains ambiguous. The CDR3 extends over 12 amino acids. Germline CDR1 is SGHNT and CDR2 is YYREEE (reference sequence). V lost 2 bases to trimming and J lost 5 bases, with 5 bases between them. Here the CDR3 DNA reads TGTGCCAGCAGCTTCGGAGAAAACATTCAGTACTTC. It translates to CASSFGENIQYF.